What follows describes a single TCR beta chain. The junction had 13 bases not matched to a gene; V was cut back by 6 bases and J by 5 bases. Germline V CDR1 and CDR2: SGHDT, YYEEEE. The CDR3 contains 15 residues. These data belong to a study of Ad26.COV2.S vaccination and SARS-CoV-2 variants. Study-wide background: Once or twice, 56 days apart, Ad26.COV2.S was delivered intramuscularly.

The repertoire was sequenced with immunoSEQ multiplex PCR; TCRdb's copy has only in-frame clones and lacks some. The table has some 520,000 clones, about 83% seen once. Described treatment: some 20 received Ad26.COV2.S at low or high dose, single or two shots; several received placebo; per-sample allocation not given. Collection of samples fell on day 63 after the first vaccine or placebo injection. The TCR comes from a person between 18 and 65 years old who received the Ad26.COV2.S COVID-19 vaccine or a placebo. V and J are TRBV5-6 and TRBJ1-1; 7 nucleotides line up with TRBD1. This material consisted of peripheral blood, taken in a trial of Ad26.COV2.S vaccine versus placebo. CDR3 coding DNA: TGTGCCAGCACCCTTTTCGACAGGGAGGGGACTGAAGCTTTCTTT. It codes for CASTLFDREGTEAFF.